One sample yielded the 18 T cell receptor beta chains listed below, sequenced in a study of OX40 agonist ivuxolimab in advanced cancers. Clones were sequenced by immunoSEQ multiplex PCR, and TCRdb holds only the in-frame ones, with some missing. The data hold about 33,000 clones, with 65% to 75% observed a single time. The starting material was CD4+ or CD8+ T cells sorted from blood, obtained in a trial of the OX40 agonist ivuxolimab. These receptors all come from an adult with an advanced solid tumor such as melanoma, head and neck, liver or kidney cancer.

This clone has only one observation. The chain carries TRBV11-2 and TRBJ1-6; perhaps TRBD1 as D (5 bases). The germline V gene has CDR1 SGHAT and CDR2 FQNNGV. The CDR3 covers 15 residues. V was clipped by 0 bases and J by 10 bases, with 13 bases between them. CDR3 nucleotides: TGTGCCAGCAGCTTAGATTACGGGACCGGGTCACCCCTCCACTTT. Amino acid sequence: CASSLDYGTGSPLHF.

The chain carries TRBV4-1 and TRBJ2-3; D unclear. CDR1 and CDR2 from the germline V gene are MGHRA and YSYEKL. V was shortened by 1 base and J by 4 bases, with 12 bases between the two germline ends. The CDR3 loop spans 15 amino acids. CDR3 DNA: TGCGCCAGCAGCCAAGTTAGTACTCGTGCAGATACGCAGTATTTT. The encoded protein is CASSQVSTRADTQYF.

The gene calls are TRBV2 and TRBJ1-4; unclear D gene. The germline gives CDR1 SNHLY, CDR2 FYNNEI. CDR3 length: 14 amino acids. Trimming cost V 5 bases and J 7 bases, with 14 bases left between them. CDR3 sequence reads: CASSRGRTPEKLFF. The DNA of the CDR3 is TGTGCCAGCAGTCGAGGGCGGACCCCTGAAAAACTGTTTTTT.

The chain employs TRBV29-1 and TRBJ2-2; a possible D gene is TRBD1 (6 bases). Trimming took off 1 base at V and 5 bases at J, with 17 bases between the two ends. The CDR3 loop spans 16 amino acids. Per the germline V gene, CDR1 is SQVTM and CDR2 is ANQGSEA. The CDR3 is CSVEAPVGGITGELFF. In DNA, the CDR3 is TGCAGCGTTGAAGCCCCTGTAGGGGGTATTACCGGGGAGCTGTTTTTT.

J is TRBJ1-1 and V is TRBV7-8; perhaps TRBD1 as D (6 bases). V was cut by 4 bases and J by 1 base, with 13 bases left in between. The CDR3 is made up of 15 amino acids. Per germline, CDR1 SGHVS and CDR2 FQNEAQ. For the CDR3, the DNA is TGTGCCAGCAGCTCTGGGGGGACACGGAACACTGAAGCTTTCTTT. This encodes CASSSGGTRNTEAFF.

This clone rates as medium-sized. The chain recombines TRBV28 with TRBJ1-2; no reliable D call. The CDR3 loop spans 17 amino acids. V gave up 3 bases and J gave up 2 bases, with 19 bases separating them. CDR1 is MDHEN and CDR2 is SYDVKM in the germline V gene. CDR3 sequence reads: CASSLVTLRLGNYGYTF. As DNA, the CDR3 is TGTGCCAGCAGTTTGGTAACCTTGAGGCTGGGAAACTATGGCTACACCTTC.

The gene calls are TRBV5-4 and TRBJ1-5, with 9 positions matching TRBD1. Germline V lookup: CDR1 SGHNT, CDR2 YYREEE (reference sequence). This CDR3 comprises 18 residues. V was clipped by 3 bases and J by 0 bases; unmatched bases: 10. In nucleotides, the CDR3 is TGTGCCAGCAGCTCCGGGACAGGGTCGTTCTCTAGCAATCAGCCCCAGCATTTT. Its translation is CASSSGTGSFSSNQPQHF. Full variable domain (missing parts from reference TRBV5-4 and TRBJ1-5): ETGVTQSPTHLIKTRGQQVTLRCSSQSGHNTVSWYQQALGQGPQFIFQYYREEENGRGNFPPRFSGLQFPNYSSELNVNALELDDSALYLCASSSGTGSFSSNQPQHFGDGTRLSIL.

The CDR3 reads CASSMAPNTEAFF. In DNA, the CDR3 is TGCGCCAGCAGTATGGCACCTAACACTGAAGCTTTCTTT. The chain links TRBV5-1 to TRBJ1-1; no clear D. The germline CDR1 and CDR2 sequences are SGHRS and YFSETQ. The CDR3 is 13 residues long. The V gene lost 5 bases and the J gene lost 2 bases, with 10 bases spanning the gap.

The chain carries TRBV14 and TRBJ2-7; 9 bases match TRBD1. The J segment lost 2 bases and the V segment lost 1 base, leaving 3 bases of the junction unmatched. Germline values: CDR1 SGHDN, CDR2 FVKESK. The CDR3 consists of 15 residues. CDR3 protein: CASSQAGTGTYEQYF. CDR3 nucleotides: TGTGCCAGCAGCCAAGCCGGGACAGGGACCTACGAGCAGTACTTC. The variable domain in full, completed from reference TRBV14 and TRBJ2-7, reads EAGVTQFPSHSVIEKGQTVTLRCDPISGHDNLYWYRRVMGKEIKFLLHFVKESKQDESGMPNNRFLAERTGGTYSTLKVQPAELEDSGVYFCASSQAGTGTYEQYFGPGTRLTVT.

The chain couples TRBV6-6 to TRBJ2-7, with D possibly matching TRBD2 (5 bases). CDR1 and CDR2 from the germline V gene are MNHNY and SVGAGI (reference sequence). This CDR3 comprises 14 residues. Trimming stripped 2 bases from V and 4 bases from J, with 12 bases between. CDR3 residues: CASSYGLALYEQYF. The DNA of the CDR3 is TGTGCCAGCAGTTACGGTCTAGCCCTATACGAGCAGTACTTC.

Written as DNA, the CDR3 is TGTGCCTGGAGTCCGGGACAGGGTAAAAATTCACCCCTCCACTTT. Translation: CAWSPGQGKNSPLHF. The chain combines TRBV30 with TRBJ1-6; TRBD1 aligns across 9 bases. CDR1 is GTSNPN, CDR2 SVGIG, per germline (reference sequence). CDR3 length: 15 amino acids. After removal of 2 bases from V and 7 bases from J, the junction contained 6 bases not matched to a gene.

V gene TRBV9 combines with J gene TRBJ1-5; TRBD1 might be the D (6 bases). V shed 0 bases and J shed 6 bases, with 10 bases lying between them. CDR1 is SGDLS and CDR2 is YYNGEE in the germline V gene. This CDR3 contains 14 residues. The CDR3 sequence is CASSVAGAGQPQHF. CDR3 sequence (DNA): TGTGCCAGCAGCGTAGCGGGGGCGGGTCAGCCCCAGCATTTT.

The J gene is TRBJ2-7, the V gene TRBV2, with D uncertain. Trimming shortened V by 0 bases and J by 9 bases, and 9 bases separated the two germline ends. CDR1 is SNHLY, CDR2 FYNNEI, per germline. CDR3 length: 12 amino acids. In DNA form, the CDR3 reads TGTGCCAGCAGTGAAGCTCAACGGGCGCAGTACGTC. Its protein is CASSEAQRAQYV.

This chain uses TRBV6-5 with TRBJ2-1, with unresolved D. This CDR3 comprises 11 residues. Trimming shortened V by 7 bases and J by 7 bases, and 8 bases separated the two germline ends. Germline CDR1 is MNHEY and CDR2 is SVGAGI. CDR3 in DNA: TGTGCCAGCATCACGCTTAATGAGCAGTTCTTC. It codes for CASITLNEQFF.

V usage is TRBV19 and J usage is TRBJ2-6, with D possibly being TRBD2 (5 bases). CDR3 size: 15 residues. The V gene's germline CDR1 is LNHDA and CDR2 SQIVND (reference sequence). V was shortened by 4 bases and J by 3 bases, with 10 bases between the two germline ends. The DNA for the CDR3 is TGTGCCAGTAGTAGAGGGCTCGGTGGGGCCAACGTCCTGACTTTC. It codes for CASSRGLGGANVLTF.

Concerning this clone itself: This CDR3 is missing its conserved last phenylalanine or tryptophan, likely due to a read error. This rearrangement joins TRBV19 to TRBJ1-3, with D possibly matching TRBD1 (5 bases). Germline V gene lookup returns CDR1 LNHDA and CDR2 SQIVND (reference sequence). CDR3 length: 16 amino acids. The V gene lost 4 bases and the J gene lost 1 base, with 14 bases spanning the gap. In nucleotides, the CDR3 is TGTGCCAGTAGTAACCACGGAGGGGCTTCTGGAAACACCATATATCTT. Its translation is CASSNHGGASGNTIYL.

This clone was observed a few times. The chain recombines TRBV7-9 with TRBJ1-6, with a possible D match to TRBD1 (5 bases). V was clipped by 1 base and J by 6 bases, with 10 bases between them. Germline V lookup: CDR1 SEHNR, CDR2 FQNEAQ (reference sequence). The CDR3 runs 15 residues. CDR3 coding DNA: TGTGCCAGCAGCTTAGTGACAGAAGGTAATTCACCCCTCCACTTT. Encoded protein: CASSLVTEGNSPLHF.

This clone was detected a few times. The chain combines TRBV2 with TRBJ1-2; TRBD1 agrees at 11 bases. Trimming cost V 8 bases and J 5 bases; bases outside gene matches: 13. The germline gives CDR1 SNHLY, CDR2 FYNNEI. This CDR3 is built from 16 residues. The CDR3 region is CASPDPVDRGQYGYTF. In nucleotides, the CDR3 is TGTGCCAGCCCCGACCCAGTGGACAGGGGGCAATATGGCTACACCTTC.